This T cell receptor delta chain was observed in a study of gamma-delta chains in newborns, infants, children. About the study: Polyclonal expansion of innate γδ T cells after birth follows microbial exposure.

By share of the sample, this clone is large. CDR1 TVYSNPD and CDR2 GDNSRS come from the germline V gene (reference sequence). The CDR3 has 17 amino acids. The V and J ends lost 4 bases and 1 base, in that order; junction bases with no gene match: 17. TCRdb reprocessed the reads through CATT. The data contain roughly 3,100 delta-chain clones, 45% to 65% of them singletons. The chain links TRDV3 to TRDJ1, with 8 bases aligning to TRDD3. The receptor comes from a child who received the measles vaccine. Sequenced sample: blood. CDR3 protein: CASSLSGGPAGTDKLIF. Written as DNA, the CDR3 is TGTGCCTCTTCCCTATCTGGGGGACCCGCGGGCACCGATAAACTCATCTTT.